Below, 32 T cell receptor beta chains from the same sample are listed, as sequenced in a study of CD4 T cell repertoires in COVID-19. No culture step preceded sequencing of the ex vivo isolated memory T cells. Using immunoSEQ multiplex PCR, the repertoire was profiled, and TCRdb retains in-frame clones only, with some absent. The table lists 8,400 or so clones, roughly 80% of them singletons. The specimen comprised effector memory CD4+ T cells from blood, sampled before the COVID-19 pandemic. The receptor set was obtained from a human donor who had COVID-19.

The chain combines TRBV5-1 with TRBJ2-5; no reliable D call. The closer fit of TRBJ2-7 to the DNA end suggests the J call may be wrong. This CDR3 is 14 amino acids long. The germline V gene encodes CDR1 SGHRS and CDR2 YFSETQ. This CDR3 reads CASSSDILPYEQYF. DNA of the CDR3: TGCGCCAGCAGCTCCGACATCCTCCCCTACGAGCAGTACTTC.

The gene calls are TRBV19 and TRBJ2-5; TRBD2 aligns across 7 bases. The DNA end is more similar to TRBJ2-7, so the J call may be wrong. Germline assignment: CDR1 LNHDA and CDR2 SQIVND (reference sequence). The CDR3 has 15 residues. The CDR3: CASSITGGRDYEQYF. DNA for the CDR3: TGTGCCAGTAGTATTACGGGGGGAAGAGACTACGAGCAGTACTTC.

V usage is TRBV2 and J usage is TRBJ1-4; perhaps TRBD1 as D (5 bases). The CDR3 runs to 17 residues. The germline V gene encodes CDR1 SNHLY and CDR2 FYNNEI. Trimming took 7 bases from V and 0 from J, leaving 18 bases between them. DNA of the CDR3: TGTGCCAGCACCCTTACCTGGGGGGGAGCAACTAATGAAAAACTGTTTTTT. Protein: CASTLTWGGATNEKLFF.

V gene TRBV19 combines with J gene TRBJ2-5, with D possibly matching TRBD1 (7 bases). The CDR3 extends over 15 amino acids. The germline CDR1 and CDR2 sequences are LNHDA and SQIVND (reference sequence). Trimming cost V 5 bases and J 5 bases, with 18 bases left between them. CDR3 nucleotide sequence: TGTGCCAGTAGTTCAGGGGGGAGCGTGGTTGAGACCCAGTACTTC. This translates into CASSSGGSVVETQYF.

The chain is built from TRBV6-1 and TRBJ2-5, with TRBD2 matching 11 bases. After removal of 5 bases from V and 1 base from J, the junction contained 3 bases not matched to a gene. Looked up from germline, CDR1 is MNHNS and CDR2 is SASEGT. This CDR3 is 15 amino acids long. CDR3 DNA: TGTGCCAGCAGTCTCGGACTAGCGGGCCAAGAGACCCAGTACTTC. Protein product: CASSLGLAGQETQYF.

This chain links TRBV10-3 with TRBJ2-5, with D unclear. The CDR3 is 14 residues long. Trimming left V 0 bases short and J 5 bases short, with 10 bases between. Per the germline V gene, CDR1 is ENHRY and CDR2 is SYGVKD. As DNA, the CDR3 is TGTGCCATCAGTGAGTCGGCCCTCGGGGAGACCCAGTACTTC. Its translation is CAISESALGETQYF.

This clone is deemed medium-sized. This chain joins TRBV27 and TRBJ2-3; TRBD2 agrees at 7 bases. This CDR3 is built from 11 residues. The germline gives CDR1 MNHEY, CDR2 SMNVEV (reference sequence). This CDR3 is CGGRGTDTQYF. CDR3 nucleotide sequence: TGTGGAGGGAGGGGCACAGATACGCAGTATTTT.

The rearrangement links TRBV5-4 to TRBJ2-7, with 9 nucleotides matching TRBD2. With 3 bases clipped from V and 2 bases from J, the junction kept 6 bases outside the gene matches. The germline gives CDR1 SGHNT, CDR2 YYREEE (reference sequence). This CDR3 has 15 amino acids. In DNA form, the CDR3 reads TGTGCCAGCAGCTCCATAGCGGGAGCGCCCTACGAGCAGTACTTC. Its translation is CASSSIAGAPYEQYF.

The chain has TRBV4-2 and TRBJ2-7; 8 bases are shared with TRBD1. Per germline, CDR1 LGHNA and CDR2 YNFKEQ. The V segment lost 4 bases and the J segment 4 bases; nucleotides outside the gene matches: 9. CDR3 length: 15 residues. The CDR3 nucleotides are TGTGCCAGCAGCCCCCAAGCAGGGGGCACATACGAGCAGTACTTC. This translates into CASSPQAGGTYEQYF.

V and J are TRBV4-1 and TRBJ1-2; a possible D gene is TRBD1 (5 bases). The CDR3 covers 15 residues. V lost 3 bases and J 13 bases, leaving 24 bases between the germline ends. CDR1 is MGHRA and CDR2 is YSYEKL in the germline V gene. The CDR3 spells CASSQGPSLQGRGTF. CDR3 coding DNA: TGCGCCAGCAGCCAGGGCCCATCGCTCCAGGGCCGCGGCACCTTC.

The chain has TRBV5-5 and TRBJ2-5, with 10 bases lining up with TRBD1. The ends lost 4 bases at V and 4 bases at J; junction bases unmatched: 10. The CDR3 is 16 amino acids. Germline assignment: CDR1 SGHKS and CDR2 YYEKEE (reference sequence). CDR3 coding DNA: TGTGCCAGCAGCCCCTCCGGGACAGGGGCTGGAGAGACCCAGTACTTC. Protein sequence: CASSPSGTGAGETQYF.

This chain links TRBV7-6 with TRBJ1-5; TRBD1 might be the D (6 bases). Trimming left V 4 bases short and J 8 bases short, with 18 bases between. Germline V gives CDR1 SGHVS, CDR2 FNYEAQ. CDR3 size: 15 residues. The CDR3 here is CASSSLGQGPKPQHF. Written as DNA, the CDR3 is TGTGCCAGCAGCTCCCTCGGGCAGGGGCCCAAGCCCCAGCATTTT.

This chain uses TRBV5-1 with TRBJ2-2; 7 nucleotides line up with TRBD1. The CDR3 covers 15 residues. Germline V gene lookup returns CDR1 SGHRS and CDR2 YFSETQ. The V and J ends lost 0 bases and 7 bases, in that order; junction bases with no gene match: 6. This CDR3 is CASSLGQGSNGELFF. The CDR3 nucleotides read TGCGCCAGCAGCTTGGGACAGGGCTCGAACGGGGAGCTGTTTTTT.

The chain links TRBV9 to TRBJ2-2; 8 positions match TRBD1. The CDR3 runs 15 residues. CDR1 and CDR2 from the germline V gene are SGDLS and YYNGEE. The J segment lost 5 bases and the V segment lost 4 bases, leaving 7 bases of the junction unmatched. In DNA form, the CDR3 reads TGTGCCAGCAGCTTGGGACAGGCCCAGACCGGGGAGCTGTTTTTT. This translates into CASSLGQAQTGELFF.

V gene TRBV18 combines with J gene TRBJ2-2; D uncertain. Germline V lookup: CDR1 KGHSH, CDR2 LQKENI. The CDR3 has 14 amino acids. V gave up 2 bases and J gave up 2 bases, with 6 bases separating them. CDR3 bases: TGTGCCAGCTCACCAGCGGTTAACACCGGGGAGCTGTTTTTT. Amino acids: CASSPAVNTGELFF.

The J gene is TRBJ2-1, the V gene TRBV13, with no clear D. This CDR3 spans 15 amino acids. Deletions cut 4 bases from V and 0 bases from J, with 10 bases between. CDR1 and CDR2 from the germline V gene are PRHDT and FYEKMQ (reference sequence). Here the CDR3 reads CASSSSLLSYNEQFF. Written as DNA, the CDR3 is TGTGCCAGCAGCTCCTCCCTCCTCTCCTACAATGAGCAGTTCTTC.

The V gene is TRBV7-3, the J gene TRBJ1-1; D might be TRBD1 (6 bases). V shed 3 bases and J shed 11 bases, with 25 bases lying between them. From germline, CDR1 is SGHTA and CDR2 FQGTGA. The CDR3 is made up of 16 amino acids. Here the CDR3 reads CASSFGAGGGRGGAFF. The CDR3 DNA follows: TGTGCCAGCAGCTTTGGGGCGGGTGGGGGACGCGGGGGCGCTTTCTTT.

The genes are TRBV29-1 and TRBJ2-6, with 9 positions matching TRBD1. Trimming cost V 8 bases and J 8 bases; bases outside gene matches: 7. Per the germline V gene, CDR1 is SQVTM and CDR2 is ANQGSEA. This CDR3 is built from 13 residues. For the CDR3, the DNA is TGCAGCACTCCCGGGACAGGGTCCAACGTCCTGACTTTC. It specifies CSTPGTGSNVLTF.

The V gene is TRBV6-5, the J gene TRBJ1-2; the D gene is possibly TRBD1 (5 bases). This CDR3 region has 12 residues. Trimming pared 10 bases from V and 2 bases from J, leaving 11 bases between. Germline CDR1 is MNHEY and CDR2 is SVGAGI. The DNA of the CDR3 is TGTGCCACCTATACAGGCAACTATGGCTACACCTTC. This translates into CATYTGNYGYTF.

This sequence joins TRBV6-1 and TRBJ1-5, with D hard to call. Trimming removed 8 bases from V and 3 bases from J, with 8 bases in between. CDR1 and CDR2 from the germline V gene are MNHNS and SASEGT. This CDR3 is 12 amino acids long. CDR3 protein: CASCGDNQPQHF. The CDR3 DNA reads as TGTGCCAGCTGCGGGGACAATCAGCCCCAGCATTTT.

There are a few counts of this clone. CDR3 protein: CASSFSRGYEQFF. The DNA for the CDR3 is TGTGCCAGCAGCTTCTCTAGGGGCTATGAGCAGTTCTTC. The chain combines TRBV6-6 with TRBJ2-1; D possibly corresponds to TRBD1 (5 bases). From germline, CDR1 is MNHNY and CDR2 SVGAGI (reference sequence). Between the trimmed V and J ends, which lost 6 bases and 8 bases, there was a span of 14 bases. The CDR3 is 13 amino acids.

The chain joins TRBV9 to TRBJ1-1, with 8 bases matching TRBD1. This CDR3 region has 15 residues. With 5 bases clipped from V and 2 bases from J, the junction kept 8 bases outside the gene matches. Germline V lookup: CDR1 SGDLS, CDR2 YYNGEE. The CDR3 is CASRILDRENTEAFF. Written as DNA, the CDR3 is TGTGCCAGCAGGATCCTGGACAGGGAAAACACTGAAGCTTTCTTT.

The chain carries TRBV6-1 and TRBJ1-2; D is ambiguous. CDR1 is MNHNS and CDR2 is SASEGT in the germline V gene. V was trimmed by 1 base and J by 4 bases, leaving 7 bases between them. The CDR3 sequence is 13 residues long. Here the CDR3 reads CASSEDRPYGYTF. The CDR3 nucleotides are TGTGCCAGCAGTGAAGACAGACCCTATGGCTACACCTTC.

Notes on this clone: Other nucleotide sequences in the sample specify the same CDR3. The CDR3 coding sequence is TGTGCCAGCAGCCCACAGGGGGCGAGGGAGACCCAGTACTTC. This sequence encodes CASSPQGARETQYF. The rearrangement uses TRBV7-2 and TRBJ2-5; 9 positions agree with TRBD1. Germline CDR1 SGHTA, CDR2 FQGNSA. V was pared by 5 bases and J by 5 bases, with 6 bases of the junction left unmatched. CDR3 length: 14 amino acids.

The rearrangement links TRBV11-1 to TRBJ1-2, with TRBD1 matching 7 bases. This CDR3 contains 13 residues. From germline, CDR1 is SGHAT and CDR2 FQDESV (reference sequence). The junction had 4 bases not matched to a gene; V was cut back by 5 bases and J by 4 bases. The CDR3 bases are TGTGCCAGCAGCGAGGACAGGCTCTATGGCTACACCTTC. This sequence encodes CASSEDRLYGYTF.

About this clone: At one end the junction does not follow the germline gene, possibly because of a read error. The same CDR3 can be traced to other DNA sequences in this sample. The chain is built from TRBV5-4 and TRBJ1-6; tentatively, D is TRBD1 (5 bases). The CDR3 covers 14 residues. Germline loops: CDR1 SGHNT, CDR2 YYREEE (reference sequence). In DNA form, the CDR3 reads TGTGCCAGCAGCTTGGGCAGGGATAATTCCCCCCTCCACTTT. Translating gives CASSLGRDNSPLHF. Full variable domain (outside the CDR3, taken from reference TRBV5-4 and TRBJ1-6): ETGVTQSPTHLIKTRGQQVTLRCSSQSGHNTVSWYQQALGQGPQFIFQYYREEENGRGNFPPRFSGLQFPNYSSELNVNALELDDSALYLCASSLGRDNSPLHFGNGTRLTVT.

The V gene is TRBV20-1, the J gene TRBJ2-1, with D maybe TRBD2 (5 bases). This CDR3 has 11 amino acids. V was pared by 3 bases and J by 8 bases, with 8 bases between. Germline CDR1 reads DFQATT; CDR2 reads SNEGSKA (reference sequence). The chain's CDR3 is CSASHGDEQFF. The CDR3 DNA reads TGCAGTGCTAGTCACGGGGATGAGCAGTTCTTC.

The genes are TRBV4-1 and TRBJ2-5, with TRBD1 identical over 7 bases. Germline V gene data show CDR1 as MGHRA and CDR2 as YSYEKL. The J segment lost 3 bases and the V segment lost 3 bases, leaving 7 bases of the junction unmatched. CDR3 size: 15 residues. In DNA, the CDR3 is TGCGCCAGCAGCCACGGGGACAGACAAAAAGAGACCCAGTACTTC. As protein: CASSHGDRQKETQYF.

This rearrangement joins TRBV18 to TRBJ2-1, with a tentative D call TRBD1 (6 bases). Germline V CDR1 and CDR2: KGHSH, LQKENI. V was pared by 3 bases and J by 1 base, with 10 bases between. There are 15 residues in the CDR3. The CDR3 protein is CASSPQQGSYNEQFF. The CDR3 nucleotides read TGTGCCAGCTCACCTCAACAGGGATCCTACAATGAGCAGTTCTTC.

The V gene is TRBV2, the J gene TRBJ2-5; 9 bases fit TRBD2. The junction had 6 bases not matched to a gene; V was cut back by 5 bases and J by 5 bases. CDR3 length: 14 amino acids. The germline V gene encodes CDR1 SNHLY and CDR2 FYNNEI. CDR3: CASSWGGGGETQYF. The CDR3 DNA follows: TGTGCCAGCAGTTGGGGCGGGGGGGGCGAGACCCAGTACTTC.

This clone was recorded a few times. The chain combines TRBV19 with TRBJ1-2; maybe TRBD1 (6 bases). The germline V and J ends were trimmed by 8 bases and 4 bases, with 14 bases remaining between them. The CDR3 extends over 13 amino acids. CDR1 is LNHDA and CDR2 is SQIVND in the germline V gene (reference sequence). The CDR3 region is CASEPTGTYGYTF. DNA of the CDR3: TGTGCCAGTGAACCCACAGGGACCTATGGCTACACCTTC.

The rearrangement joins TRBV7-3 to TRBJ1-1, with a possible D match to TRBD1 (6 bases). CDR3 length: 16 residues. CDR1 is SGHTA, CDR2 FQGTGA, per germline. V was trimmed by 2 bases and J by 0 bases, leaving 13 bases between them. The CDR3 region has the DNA TGTGCCAGCAGCTTATGGGGGGGGCATTTGAACACTGAAGCTTTCTTT. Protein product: CASSLWGGHLNTEAFF.